This T cell receptor beta chain was identified during a study of molecular identifiers for immune sequencing clone quantification. Construction of naive CD8 libraries employed 20,000 to 1,000,000 sorted cells together with 10%, 30% or 50% RNA. Naive CD8 T cells were sorted as CD8+CD4-CCR7+CD45RA+. The authors built bulk TCR libraries by previously described methods with listed TCR primers. One entry per CDR3 protein, called by TCRdb with MiXCR from the PCR reads. The data show about 630,000 distinct CDR3 sequences, roughly 25% seen once. Regarding this clonotype: The antigen remains unidentified. One end of the junction fails to match germline, which may point to a read error.

Study conclusions and caveats: Barcode collisions between identical TCR molecules could shrink estimates of highly expanded clone sizes.

The sequencing input was naive CD8+ T cells from blood, with Jurkat cell RNA spiked in. As to subset: FACS-sorted CD8+CD4-CCR7+CD45RA+ naive T cells. The receptor's source is a human donor in good health. Some libraries in this study had Jurkat cell RNA spiked in.

The chain's CDR3 is CAGSATPLAGQETQYF. The DNA for the CDR3 is TGTGCCGGCAGCGCAACACCTCTAGCGGGGCAGGAGACCCAGTACTTC. V is TRBV9 and J is TRBJ2-5, with 9 bases identical to TRBD2. The CDR3 consists of 16 residues. CDR1 SGDLS and CDR2 YYNGEE come from the germline V gene.